These 8 T cell receptor beta chains were all obtained from the same sample, sequenced in a study of blood T cell repertoires in COVID-19. Some clones are missing from TCRdb's copy, which holds only in-frame ones; the method was immunoSEQ multiplex PCR. The repertoire holds some 220,000 clones, with 75% to 90% as singletons. Sequenced input: PBMCs or T cells enriched from blood (not recorded which). All receptors derive from a woman aged 35 to 49 with acute COVID-19.

The chain combines TRBV12-5 with TRBJ1-1, with D uncertain. Deletions cut 3 bases from V and 2 bases from J, with 7 bases between. The germline V gene has CDR1 LGHNT and CDR2 FRNRAP. CDR3 length equals 13 residues. The CDR3 DNA follows: TGTGCTAGTGGTTTAGCAATTAACACTGAAGCTTTCTTT. This codes for CASGLAINTEAFF.

This chain uses TRBV5-1 with TRBJ1-5, with D perhaps matching TRBD1 (5 bases). This CDR3 has 15 residues. Trimming pared 0 bases from V and 5 bases from J, leaving 12 bases between. The germline V gene has CDR1 SGHRS and CDR2 YFSETQ. In DNA, the CDR3 is TGCGCCAGCAGCTTGGCAGGGCGACAAGATCAGCCCCAGCATTTT. Its translation is CASSLAGRQDQPQHF.

The chain employs TRBV12-3 or TRBV12-4 and TRBJ1-1; 8 nucleotides align to TRBD1. There are 13 residues in the CDR3. Trimming cost V 8 bases and J 6 bases; bases outside gene matches: 8. The CDR3 nucleotides are TGTGCCAGCTCCCAACAGGGGGGCTCTGAAGCTTTCTTT. Protein: CASSQQGGSEAFF.

This clone was picked up a small number of times. The chain couples TRBV5-6 to TRBJ1-1, with D hard to call. The V end lost 3 bases, the J end lost 0 bases, and 12 bases lay between the germline ends. This CDR3 comprises 15 residues. CDR1 is SGHDT and CDR2 is YYEEEE in the germline V gene. CDR3 sequence (DNA): TGTGCCAGCAGCTACGCCAGTCCTTTGAACACTGAAGCTTTCTTT. The encoded protein is CASSYASPLNTEAFF.

The CDR3 DNA reads TGTGCCAGTAGGGGGACTTACAATGAGCAGTTCTTC. This gives the protein CASRGTYNEQFF. J is TRBJ2-1 and V is TRBV19; the D gene is possibly TRBD2 (6 bases). The V gene's germline CDR1 is LNHDA and CDR2 SQIVND (reference sequence). V lost 6 bases to trimming and J lost 4 bases, with 7 bases between them. This CDR3 is built from 12 residues.

This chain links TRBV18 with TRBJ2-7; D perhaps matches TRBD1 (6 bases). V shed 3 bases and J shed 3 bases, with 18 bases lying between them. Per germline, CDR1 KGHSH and CDR2 LQKENI. There are 16 residues in the CDR3. In nucleotides, the CDR3 is TGTGCCAGCTCACCCCTACCCCGGGACATACTCTACGAGCAGTACTTC. This codes for CASSPLPRDILYEQYF.

The rearrangement uses TRBV5-3 and TRBJ2-6; 7 nucleotides align to TRBD1. TRBV5-3 is an ORF, and what it does is uncertain. The CDR3 runs 18 residues. V lost 2 bases to trimming and J lost 0 bases; unmatched junction nucleotides: 8. In nucleotides, the CDR3 is TGTGCCAGAAGCTTTCCAGAGACAGGGTTCTCTGGGGCCAACGTCCTGACTTTC. Translation: CARSFPETGFSGANVLTF.

This chain joins TRBV3-1 (or the pseudogene TRBV3-2) and TRBJ1-2; D ambiguous. The V end was cut by 4 bases, the J end by 4 bases, with 13 bases between. CDR1 LGHDT and CDR2 YNNKEL come from the germline V gene (reference sequence). The CDR3 length is 14 residues. The CDR3 spells CASSRRENPYGYTF. The DNA of the CDR3 is TGTGCCAGCAGCCGCCGGGAGAACCCCTATGGCTACACCTTC.